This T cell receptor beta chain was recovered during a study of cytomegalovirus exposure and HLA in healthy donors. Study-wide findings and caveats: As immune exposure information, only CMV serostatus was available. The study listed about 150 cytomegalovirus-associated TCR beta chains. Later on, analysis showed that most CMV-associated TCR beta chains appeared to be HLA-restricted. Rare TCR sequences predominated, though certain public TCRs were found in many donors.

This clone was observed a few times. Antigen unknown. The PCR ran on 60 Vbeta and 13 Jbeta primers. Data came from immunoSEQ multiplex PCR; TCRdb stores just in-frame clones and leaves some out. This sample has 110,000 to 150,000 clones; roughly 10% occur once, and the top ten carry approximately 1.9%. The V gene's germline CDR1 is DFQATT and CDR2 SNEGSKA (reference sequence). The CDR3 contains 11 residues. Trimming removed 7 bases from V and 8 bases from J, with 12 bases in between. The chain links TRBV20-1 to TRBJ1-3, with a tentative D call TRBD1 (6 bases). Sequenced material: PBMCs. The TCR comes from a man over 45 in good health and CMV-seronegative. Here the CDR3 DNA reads TGCAGTGTCCCAAAGGGGGACACCATATATTTT. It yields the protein CSVPKGDTIYF.